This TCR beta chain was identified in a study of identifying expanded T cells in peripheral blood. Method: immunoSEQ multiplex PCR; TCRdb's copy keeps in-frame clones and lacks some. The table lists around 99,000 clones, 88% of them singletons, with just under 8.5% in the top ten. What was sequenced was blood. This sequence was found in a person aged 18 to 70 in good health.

The CDR3 nucleotides read TGTGCCAGCAGTTTAGGGCAGGAGGGACTAGGGGGCCACGAGCAGTACTTC. Amino acids: CASSLGQEGLGGHEQYF. The chain joins TRBV27 to TRBJ2-7; weak D call: TRBD2 (8 bases). The CDR3 consists of 17 residues. Germline values: CDR1 MNHEY, CDR2 SMNVEV (reference sequence). The V and J ends lost 2 bases and 5 bases respectively, with 22 bases between them.